These T cell receptor beta chains were read from a single sample in a study of neurological immune-mediated disorders. TCRdb reprocessed the 5' RACE reads via MiXCR and lists one record per CDR3 protein. The table lists fewer than 110,000 distinct CDR3 sequences, 10% to 12% of them singletons. Sequenced input: PBMCs. Every receptor here comes from a female donor with HTLV-1-associated myelopathy (HAM/TSP). CDR3s leave out the opening cysteine and the closing phenylalanine or tryptophan. Clone size is stated in some rows and not others, as once, few, many or a class when expanded.

v_gene	abundance	j_gene	CDR3aa
TRBV20-1	medium-sized	TRBJ1-5	SARGDRHNQPQH
TRBV12-3/TRBV12-4	many	TRBJ2-5	ASTPGSGQGQETQY
TRBV12-3/TRBV12-4	few	TRBJ1-5	ASSPFKGANQPQH
TRBV12-3/TRBV12-4	few	TRBJ2-3	ASSPSGGGAADTQY
TRBV5-4	many	TRBJ1-1	ASSLTGANTEAF
TRBV20-1	many	TRBJ1-5	SASRDPNQPQH
TRBV11-2	.	TRBJ2-2	ASSPRDRGNTGELF
TRBV24-1	few	TRBJ2-2	ATSDKYRDHTGELF
TRBV6-1	.	TRBJ2-6	ASSEETGAAGANVLT
TRBV20-1	many	TRBJ1-2	SARVPTDSSNYGYT
TRBV9	many	TRBJ2-5	ASSGKTGINSETQY
TRBV5-1	many	TRBJ2-7	ASSKDSSYEQY
TRBV7-3	many	TRBJ2-2	ATRIQGDTGELF
TRBV5-1	.	TRBJ2-5	ASQGRGSWETQY
TRBV20-1	many	TRBJ2-6	SATPGDSGANVLT
TRBV5-6	many	TRBJ1-2	ASSHALLGYGYT
TRBV12-3/TRBV12-4	many	TRBJ2-1	ASRHPGGDEQF
TRBV7-9	many	TRBJ2-2	ASSFTGGNTGELF
TRBV15	many	TRBJ2-7	ATSRDIFRGHEQY
TRBV25-1	many	TRBJ1-2	ASSDPGSEIYGYT
TRBV2	many	TRBJ1-2	ASSSTGVDGYT
TRBV5-1	.	TRBJ2-7	ASSFRDRGEGEQY
TRBV9	many	TRBJ2-1	ASSPGGGAYNEQF
TRBV5-1	many	TRBJ2-5	ASSLAVQETQY
TRBV10-3	many	TRBJ2-1	AIGRGGVGNEQF